Listed here is a single T cell receptor beta chain. The data were taken from a study of CD8+CD57+ T cells in acquired aplastic anemia. About the research overall: On average, sorted CD4+ and CD8+ cells gave approximately 3.1 ug of DNA.

The CDR3 runs to 13 residues. Germline V gives CDR1 MNHNS, CDR2 SASEGT. V lost 4 bases, J lost 5 bases, and 4 bases stayed unmatched. According to the study, genomic DNA was the template for TCR beta VDJ and CDR3 profiling. In TCRdb, the reads were re-called with MiXCR into one record per CDR3 protein. The data hold approximately 200,000 distinct CDR3 sequences, with roughly 53% observed a single time. Whoever was chosen for sequencing had shown CD8+CD57+ cell expansion by flow cytometry. Blood sampling was performed on the patients, and none of them had received therapy by then. The gene calls are TRBV6-1 and TRBJ2-7; TRBD2 agrees at 8 bases. Sequencing used sorted CD4+, CD8+, or CD8+CD57+ T cells (not recorded which) from PBMCs. The TCR was taken from a human donor with aplastic anemia. CDR3 sequence (DNA): TGTGCCAGCAGTGTTGAGCGGGGGAACGAGCAGTACGTC. It specifies CASSVERGNEQYV.